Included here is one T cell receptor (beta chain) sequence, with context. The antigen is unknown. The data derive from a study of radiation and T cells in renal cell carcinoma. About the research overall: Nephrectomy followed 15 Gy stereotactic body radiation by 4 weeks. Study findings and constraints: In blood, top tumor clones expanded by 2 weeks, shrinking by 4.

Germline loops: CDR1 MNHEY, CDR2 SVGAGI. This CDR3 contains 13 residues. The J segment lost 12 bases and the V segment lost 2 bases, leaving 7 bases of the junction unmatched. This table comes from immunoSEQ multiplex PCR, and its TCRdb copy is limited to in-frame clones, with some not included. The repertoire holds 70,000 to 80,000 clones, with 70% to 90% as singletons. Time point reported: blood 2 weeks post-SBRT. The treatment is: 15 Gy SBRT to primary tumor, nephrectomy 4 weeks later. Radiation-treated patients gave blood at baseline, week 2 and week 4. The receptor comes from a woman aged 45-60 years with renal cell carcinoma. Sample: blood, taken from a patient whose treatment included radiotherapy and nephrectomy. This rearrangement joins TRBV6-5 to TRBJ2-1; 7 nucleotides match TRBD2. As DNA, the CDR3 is TGTGCCAGCAGTTACCAAAGATCTAGCGGGCAGTTCTTC. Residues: CASSYQRSSGQFF.